This T cell receptor (beta chain) was obtained from a study of cytomegalovirus exposure and HLA in healthy donors. Germline loops: CDR1 SGHDN, CDR2 FVKESK. The CDR3 runs to 14 residues. The ends were cut back, 0 bases at V and 4 bases at J, with 8 bases in the middle. Primers for the PCR totalled 60 Vbeta and 13 Jbeta. The table came from immunoSEQ multiplex PCR; TCRdb's copy has only in-frame clones and leaves some out. This repertoire shows roughly 140,000 clones, about a tenth found once; its top ten account for approximately 2%. Material for sequencing was PBMCs. This chain links TRBV14 with TRBJ2-3; D remains ambiguous. This receptor was identified in a male donor in good health and CMV-seronegative. CDR3 loop: CASSQDLAPDTQYF. DNA of the CDR3: TGTGCCAGCAGCCAAGATCTGGCACCAGATACGCAGTATTTT.